This T cell receptor beta chain derives from a study of CD8 T cells in Susac syndrome. CDR3 length equals 15 residues. The germline V gene encodes CDR1 SEHNR and CDR2 FQNEAQ (reference sequence). V was clipped by 3 bases and J by 2 bases, with 13 bases between them. Reverse transcription of about 0.45 to 1 ug RNA was carried out with random hexamers. Amplification of the TCR beta CDR3 was carried out by immunoSEQ multiplex PCR, which spanned a total of 54 Vbeta and 13 Jbeta segments. TCRdb called the immunoSEQ multiplex PCR reads again in MiXCR, with one record for every CDR3 protein. The sample yields roughly 120,000 distinct CDR3 sequences, more than 85% seen once. Sequencing targeted TCR beta in T cells from blood (CD8+ and CD4+). Those who served as multiple sclerosis controls were treatment-naive patients with stable or active relapsing-remitting disease. The authors negatively isolated CD8+ and CD4+ T cells and FACS-enriched TEMRA cells.

Sequences were obtained from CD8+ T cells from PBMCs. The J gene is TRBJ1-2, the V gene TRBV7-9; the D gene is possibly TRBD1 (6 bases). This receptor was identified in a human donor with multiple sclerosis. The CDR3 reads CASSFPDQGNYGYTF. The CDR3 region has the DNA TGTGCCAGCAGCTTCCCCGACCAGGGGAACTATGGCTACACCTTC.